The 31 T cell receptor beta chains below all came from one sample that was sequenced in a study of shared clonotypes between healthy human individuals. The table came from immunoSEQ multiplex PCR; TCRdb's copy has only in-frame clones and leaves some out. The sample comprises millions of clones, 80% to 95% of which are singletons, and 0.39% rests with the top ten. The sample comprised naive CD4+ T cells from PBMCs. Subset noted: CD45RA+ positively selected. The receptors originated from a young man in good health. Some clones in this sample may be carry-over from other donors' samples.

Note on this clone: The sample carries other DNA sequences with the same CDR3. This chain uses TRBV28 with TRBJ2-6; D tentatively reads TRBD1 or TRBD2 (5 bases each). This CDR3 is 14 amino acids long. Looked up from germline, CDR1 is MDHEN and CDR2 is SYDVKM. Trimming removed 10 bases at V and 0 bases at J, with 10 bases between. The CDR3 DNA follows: TGTGCCACCTCGAGGGGCTCTGGGGCCAACGTCCTGACTTTC. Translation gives CATSRGSGANVLTF.

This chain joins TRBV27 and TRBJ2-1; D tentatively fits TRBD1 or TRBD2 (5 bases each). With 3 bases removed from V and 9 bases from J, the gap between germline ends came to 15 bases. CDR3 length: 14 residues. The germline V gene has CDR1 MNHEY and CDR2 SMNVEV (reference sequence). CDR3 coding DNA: TGTGCCAGCAGTTTGGGGGAAGCTGGGGGTGAGCAGTTCTTC. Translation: CASSLGEAGGEQFF.

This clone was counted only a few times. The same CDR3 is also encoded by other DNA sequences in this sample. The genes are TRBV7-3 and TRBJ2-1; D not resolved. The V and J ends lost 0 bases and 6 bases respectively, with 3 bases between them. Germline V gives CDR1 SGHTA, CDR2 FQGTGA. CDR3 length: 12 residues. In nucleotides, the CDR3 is TGTGCCAGCAGCTTAACGGGCAATGAGCAGTTCTTC. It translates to CASSLTGNEQFF.

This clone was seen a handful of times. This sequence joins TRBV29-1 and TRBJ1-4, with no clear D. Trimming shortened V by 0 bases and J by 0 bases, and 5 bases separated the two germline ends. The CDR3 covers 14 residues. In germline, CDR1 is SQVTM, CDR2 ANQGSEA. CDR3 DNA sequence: TGCAGCGTTGAAGAGGATACAACTAATGAAAAACTGTTTTTT. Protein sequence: CSVEEDTTNEKLFF.

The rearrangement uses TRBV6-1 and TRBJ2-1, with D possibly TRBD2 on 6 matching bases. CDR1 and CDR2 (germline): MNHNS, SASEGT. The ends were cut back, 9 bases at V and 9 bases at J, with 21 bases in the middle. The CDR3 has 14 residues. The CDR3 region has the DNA TGTGCCAGTGAGCCGACTAGTCCGGGAGTTGAGCAGTTCTTC. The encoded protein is CASEPTSPGVEQFF.

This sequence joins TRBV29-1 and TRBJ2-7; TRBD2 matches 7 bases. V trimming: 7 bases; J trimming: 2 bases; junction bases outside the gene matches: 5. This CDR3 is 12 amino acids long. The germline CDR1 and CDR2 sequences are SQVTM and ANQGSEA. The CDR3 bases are TGCAGCGCAAGCGGGACGACCTACGAGCAGTACTTC. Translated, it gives CSASGTTYEQYF.

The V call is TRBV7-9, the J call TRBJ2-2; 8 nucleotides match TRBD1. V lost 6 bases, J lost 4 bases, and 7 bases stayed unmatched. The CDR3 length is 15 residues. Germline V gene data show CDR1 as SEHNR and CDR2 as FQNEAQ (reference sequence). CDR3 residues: CASSTRDRSTGELFF. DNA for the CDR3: TGTGCCAGCAGTACCAGGGACAGGAGCACCGGGGAGCTGTTTTTT. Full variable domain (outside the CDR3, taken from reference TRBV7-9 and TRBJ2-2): DTGVSQNPRHKITKRGQNVTFRCDPISEHNRLYWYRQTLGQGPEFLTYFQNEAQLEKSRLLSDRFSAERPKGSFSTLEIQRTEQGDSAMYLCASSTRDRSTGELFFGEGSRLTVL.

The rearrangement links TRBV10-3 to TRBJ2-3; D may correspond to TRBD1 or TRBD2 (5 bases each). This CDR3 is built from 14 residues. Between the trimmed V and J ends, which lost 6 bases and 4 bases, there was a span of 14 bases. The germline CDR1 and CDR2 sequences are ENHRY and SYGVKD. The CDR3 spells CAIRTEPGPDTQYF. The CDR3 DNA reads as TGTGCCATCAGGACAGAGCCGGGGCCAGATACGCAGTATTTT.

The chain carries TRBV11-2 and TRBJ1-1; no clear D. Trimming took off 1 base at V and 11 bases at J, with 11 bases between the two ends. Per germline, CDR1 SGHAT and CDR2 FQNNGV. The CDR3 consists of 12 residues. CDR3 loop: CASSLVSRDAFF. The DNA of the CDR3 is TGTGCCAGCAGCTTAGTTTCGAGGGATGCTTTCTTT. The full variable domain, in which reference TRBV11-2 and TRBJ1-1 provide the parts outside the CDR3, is EAGVAQSPRYKIIEKRQSVAFWCNPISGHATLYWYQQILGQGPKLLIQFQNNGVVDDSQLPKDRFSAERLKGVDSTLKIQPAKLEDSAVYLCASSLVSRDAFFGQGTRLTVV.

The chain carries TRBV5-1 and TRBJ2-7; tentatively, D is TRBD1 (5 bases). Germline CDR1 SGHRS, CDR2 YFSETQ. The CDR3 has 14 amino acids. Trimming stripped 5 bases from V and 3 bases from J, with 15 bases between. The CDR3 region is CASSRQTDVYEQYF. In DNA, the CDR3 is TGCGCCAGCAGTAGGCAGACAGACGTCTACGAGCAGTACTTC.

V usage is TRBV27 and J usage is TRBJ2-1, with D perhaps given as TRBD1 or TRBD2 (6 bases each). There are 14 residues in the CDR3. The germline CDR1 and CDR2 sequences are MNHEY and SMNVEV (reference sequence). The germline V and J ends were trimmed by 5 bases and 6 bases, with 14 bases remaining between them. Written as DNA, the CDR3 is TGTGCCAGCAGTAGGGGGGAGAGGCGCAATGAGCAGTTCTTC. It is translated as CASSRGERRNEQFF.

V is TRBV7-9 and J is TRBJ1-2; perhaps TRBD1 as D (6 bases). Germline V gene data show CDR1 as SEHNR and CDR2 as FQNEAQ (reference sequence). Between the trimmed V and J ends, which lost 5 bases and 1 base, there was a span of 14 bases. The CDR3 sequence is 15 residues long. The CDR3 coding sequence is TGTGCCAGCAGCCGCACGGGGGCCAATAACTATGGCTACACCTTC. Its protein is CASSRTGANNYGYTF.

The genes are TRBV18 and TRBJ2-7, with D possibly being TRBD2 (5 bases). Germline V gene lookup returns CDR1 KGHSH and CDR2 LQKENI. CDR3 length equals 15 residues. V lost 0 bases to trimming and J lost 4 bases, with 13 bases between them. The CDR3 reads CASSPPVRALYEQYF. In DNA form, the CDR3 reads TGTGCCAGCTCACCACCGGTGAGGGCCTTATACGAGCAGTACTTC.

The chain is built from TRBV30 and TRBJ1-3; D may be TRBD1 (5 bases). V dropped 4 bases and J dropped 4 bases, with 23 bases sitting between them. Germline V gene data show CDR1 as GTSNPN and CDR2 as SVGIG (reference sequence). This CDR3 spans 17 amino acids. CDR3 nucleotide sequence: TGTGCCTGGACAATTTTCCGGGACCCCCGAGAGGGAAACACCATATATTTT. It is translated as CAWTIFRDPREGNTIYF.

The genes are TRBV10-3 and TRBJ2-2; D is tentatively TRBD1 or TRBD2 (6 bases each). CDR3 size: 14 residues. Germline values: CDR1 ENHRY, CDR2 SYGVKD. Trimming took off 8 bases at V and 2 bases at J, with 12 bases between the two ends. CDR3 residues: CAIGGGPNTGELFF. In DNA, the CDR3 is TGTGCCATCGGAGGGGGGCCCAACACCGGGGAGCTGTTTTTT.

The chain's CDR3 is CASSLEATQYNEQFF. The DNA of the CDR3 is TGTGCCAGCAGCTTAGAAGCTACCCAGTACAATGAGCAGTTCTTC. The chain combines TRBV7-2 with TRBJ2-1; D ambiguous. In germline, CDR1 is SGHTA, CDR2 FQGNSA. Trimming took 1 base from V and 4 from J, leaving 11 bases between them. This CDR3 contains 15 residues.

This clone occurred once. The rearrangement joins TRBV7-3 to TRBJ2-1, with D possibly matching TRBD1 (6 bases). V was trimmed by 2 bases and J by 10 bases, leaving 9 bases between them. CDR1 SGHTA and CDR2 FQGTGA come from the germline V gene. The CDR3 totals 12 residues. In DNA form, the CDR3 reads TGTGCCAGCAGCTTAGATACAGGGGAGCAGTTCTTC. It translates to CASSLDTGEQFF.

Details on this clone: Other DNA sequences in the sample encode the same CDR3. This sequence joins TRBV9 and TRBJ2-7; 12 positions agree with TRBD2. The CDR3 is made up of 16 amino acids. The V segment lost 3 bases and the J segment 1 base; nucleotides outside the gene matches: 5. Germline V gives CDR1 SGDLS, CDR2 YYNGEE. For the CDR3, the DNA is TGTGCCAGCAGCGAAACCGGGACTAGCGGGTCCTACGAGCAGTACTTC. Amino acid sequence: CASSETGTSGSYEQYF.

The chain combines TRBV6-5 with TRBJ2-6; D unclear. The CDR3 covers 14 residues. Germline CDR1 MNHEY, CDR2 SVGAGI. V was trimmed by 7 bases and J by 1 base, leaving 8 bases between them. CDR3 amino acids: CASTPGSGANVLTF. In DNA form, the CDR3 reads TGTGCCAGCACCCCCGGGTCTGGGGCCAACGTCCTGACTTTC.

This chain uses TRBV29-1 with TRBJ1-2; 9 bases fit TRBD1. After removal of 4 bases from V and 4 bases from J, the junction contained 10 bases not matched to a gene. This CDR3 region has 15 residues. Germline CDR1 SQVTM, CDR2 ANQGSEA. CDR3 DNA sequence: TGCAGCGTTGGGCCAACAGGGGGCGGTGGCTATGGCTACACCTTC. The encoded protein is CSVGPTGGGGYGYTF. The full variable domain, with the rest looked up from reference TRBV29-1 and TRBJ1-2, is SAVISQKPSRDICQRGTSLTIQCQVDSQVTMMFWYRQQPGQSLTLIATANQGSEATYESGFVIDKFPISRPNLTFSTLTVSNMSPEDSSIYLCSVGPTGGGGYGYTFGSGTRLTVV.

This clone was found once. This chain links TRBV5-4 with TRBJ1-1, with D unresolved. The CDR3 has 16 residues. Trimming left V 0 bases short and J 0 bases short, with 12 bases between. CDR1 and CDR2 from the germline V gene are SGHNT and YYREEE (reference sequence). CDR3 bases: TGTGCCAGCAGCTTGGGGTCGGACCCCTTGAACACTGAAGCTTTCTTT. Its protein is CASSLGSDPLNTEAFF.

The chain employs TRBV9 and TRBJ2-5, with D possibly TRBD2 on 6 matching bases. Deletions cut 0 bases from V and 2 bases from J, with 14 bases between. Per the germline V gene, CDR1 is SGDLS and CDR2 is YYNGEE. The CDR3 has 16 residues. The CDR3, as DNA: TGTGCCAGCAGCGTAGCCGCGGGACGCCATCAAGAGACCCAGTACTTC. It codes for CASSVAAGRHQETQYF.

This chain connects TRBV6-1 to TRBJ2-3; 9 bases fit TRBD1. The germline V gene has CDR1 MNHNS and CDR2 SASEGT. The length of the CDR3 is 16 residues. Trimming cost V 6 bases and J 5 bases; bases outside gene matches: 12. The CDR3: CASSEIPGQGLDTQYF. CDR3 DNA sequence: TGTGCCAGCAGCGAAATACCGGGACAGGGTTTAGATACGCAGTATTTT.

The CDR3 spells CASNPQRDGYTF. In nucleotides, the CDR3 is TGTGCCAGCAACCCCCAAAGAGATGGCTACACCTTC. V and J are TRBV25-1 and TRBJ1-2; D is undetermined. CDR1 and CDR2 from the germline V gene are MGHDK and SYGVNS. Trimming cost V 7 bases and J 6 bases, with 12 bases left between them. This CDR3 is built from 12 residues.

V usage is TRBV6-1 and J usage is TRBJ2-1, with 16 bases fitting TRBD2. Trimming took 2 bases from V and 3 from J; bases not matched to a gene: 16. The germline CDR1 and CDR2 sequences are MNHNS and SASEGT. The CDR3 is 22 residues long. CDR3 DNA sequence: TGTGCCAGCAGTGAAAGTGGATGGTTCGGGACTAGCGGGAGGGCGGTCTACAATGAGCAGTTCTTC. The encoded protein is CASSESGWFGTSGRAVYNEQFF.

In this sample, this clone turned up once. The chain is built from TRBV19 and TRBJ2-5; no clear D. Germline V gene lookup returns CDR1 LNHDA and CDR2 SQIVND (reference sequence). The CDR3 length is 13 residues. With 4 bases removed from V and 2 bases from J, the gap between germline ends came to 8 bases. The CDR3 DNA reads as TGTGCCAGTAGTAGCGGAATGCAAGAGACCCAGTACTTC. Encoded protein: CASSSGMQETQYF.

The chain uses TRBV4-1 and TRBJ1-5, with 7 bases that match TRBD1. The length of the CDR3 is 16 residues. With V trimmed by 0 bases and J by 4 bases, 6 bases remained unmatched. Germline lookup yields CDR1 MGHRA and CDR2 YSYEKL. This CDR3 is CASSQEGQFKNQPQHF. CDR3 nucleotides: TGCGCCAGCAGCCAAGAGGGACAGTTTAAAAATCAGCCCCAGCATTTT.

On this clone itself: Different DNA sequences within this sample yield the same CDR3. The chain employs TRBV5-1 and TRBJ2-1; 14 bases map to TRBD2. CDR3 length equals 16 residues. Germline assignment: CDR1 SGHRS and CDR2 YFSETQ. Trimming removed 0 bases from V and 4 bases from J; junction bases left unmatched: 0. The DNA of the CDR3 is TGCGCCAGCAGCTTGGGGACTAGCGGGAGGTACAATGAGCAGTTCTTC. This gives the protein CASSLGTSGRYNEQFF.

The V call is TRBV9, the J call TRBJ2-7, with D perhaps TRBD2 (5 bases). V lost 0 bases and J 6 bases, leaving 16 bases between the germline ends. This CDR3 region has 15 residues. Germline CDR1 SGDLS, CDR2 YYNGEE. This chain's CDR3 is CASSVGTTSDSEQYF. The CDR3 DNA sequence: TGTGCCAGCAGCGTAGGAACGACATCGGACTCCGAGCAGTACTTC.

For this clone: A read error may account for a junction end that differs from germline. The CDR3 spells CASTGGRANHPQHF. The DNA for the CDR3 is TGTGCCAGCACGGGAGGCAGGGCGAATCATCCCCAGCATTTT. The chain joins TRBV28 to TRBJ1-5; tentative D call: TRBD1 (5 bases). The germline CDR1 and CDR2 sequences are MDHEN and SYDVKM. This CDR3 region has 14 residues.

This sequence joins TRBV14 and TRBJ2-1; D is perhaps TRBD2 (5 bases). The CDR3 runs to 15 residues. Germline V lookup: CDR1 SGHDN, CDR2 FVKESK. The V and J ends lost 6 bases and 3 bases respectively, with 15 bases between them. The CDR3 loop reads CASSSQAASYNEQFF. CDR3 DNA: TGTGCCAGCAGTTCTCAAGCGGCCAGCTACAATGAGCAGTTCTTC. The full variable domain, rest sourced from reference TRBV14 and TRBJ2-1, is EAGVTQFPSHSVIEKGQTVTLRCDPISGHDNLYWYRRVMGKEIKFLLHFVKESKQDESGMPNNRFLAERTGGTYSTLKVQPAELEDSGVYFCASSSQAASYNEQFFGPGTRLTVL.